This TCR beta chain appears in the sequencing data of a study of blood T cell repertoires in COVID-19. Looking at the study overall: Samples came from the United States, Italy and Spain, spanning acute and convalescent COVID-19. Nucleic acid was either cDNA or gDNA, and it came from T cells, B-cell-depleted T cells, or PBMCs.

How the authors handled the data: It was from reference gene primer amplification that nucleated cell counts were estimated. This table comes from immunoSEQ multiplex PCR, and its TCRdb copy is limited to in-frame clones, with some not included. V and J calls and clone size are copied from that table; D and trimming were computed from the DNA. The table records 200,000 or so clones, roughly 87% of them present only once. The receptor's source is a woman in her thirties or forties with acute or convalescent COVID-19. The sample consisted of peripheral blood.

The CDR3 DNA is TGTGCCAGTAGTGTCGGGACAGGGGGCGTCAAAAACATTCAGTACTTC. Protein sequence: CASSVGTGGVKNIQYF. The chain links TRBV19 to TRBJ2-4, with 12 bases identical to TRBD1. After removal of 5 bases from V and 3 bases from J, the junction contained 5 bases not matched to a gene. CDR1 LNHDA and CDR2 SQIVND come from the germline V gene (reference sequence). The CDR3 is 16 residues long.